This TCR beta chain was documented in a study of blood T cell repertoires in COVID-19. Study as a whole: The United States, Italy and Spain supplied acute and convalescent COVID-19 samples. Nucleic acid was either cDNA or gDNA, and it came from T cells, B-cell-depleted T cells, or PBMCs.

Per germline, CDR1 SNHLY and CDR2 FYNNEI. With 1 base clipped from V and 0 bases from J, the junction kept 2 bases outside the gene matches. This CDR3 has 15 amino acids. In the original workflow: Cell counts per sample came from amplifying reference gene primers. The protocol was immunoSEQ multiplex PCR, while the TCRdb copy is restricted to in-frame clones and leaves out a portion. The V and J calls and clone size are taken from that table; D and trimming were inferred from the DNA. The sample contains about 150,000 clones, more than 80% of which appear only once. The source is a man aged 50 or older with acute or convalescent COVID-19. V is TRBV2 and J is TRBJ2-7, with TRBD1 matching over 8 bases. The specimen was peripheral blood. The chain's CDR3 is CASSEGTGISYEQYF. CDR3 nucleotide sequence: TGTGCCAGCAGTGAAGGGACAGGGATCTCCTACGAGCAGTACTTC.